The present T cell receptor beta chain was sequenced within a study of esophageal squamous cell carcinoma under preoperative chemotherapy. Trimming took 6 bases from V and 2 from J; bases not matched to a gene: 13. The CDR3 totals 17 residues. CDR1 MNHNS and CDR2 SASEGT come from the germline V gene. Via MiXCR, TCRdb re-called the PCR reads, giving one row per CDR3 protein. This sample has approximately 12,000 distinct CDR3 sequences, with around 50% found just once. Indicated time point: before preoperative PTX-NDP chemotherapy. This chain connects TRBV6-1 to TRBJ2-3, with 8 bases identical to TRBD2. This material was obtained from a patient given preoperative chemotherapy. This TCR was sampled from a human donor with esophageal squamous cell carcinoma. The donor label of this sample is uncertain. Here the CDR3 DNA reads TGTGCCAGCAGCTCTAGCGGGTGGGGGATAAACACAGATACGCAGTATTTT. Translating gives CASSSSGWGINTDTQYF.